This TCR beta chain originates from a study of T-cell memory formation after mild COVID-19. Study results and limitations: While clones contracting from day 15 to 85 were balanced between CD4 and CD8, later expanders leaned CD4+. Some SARS-CoV-2-responding clones were already detected in memory before infection. Second-wave clones that peaked on day 37 lacked confirmed SARS-CoV-2 specificity.

As regards this clonotype: Its antigen is not identified.

Researchers used 5'RACE with constant-segment primers to make TCR alpha and TCR beta cDNA libraries that carry sample barcodes and UMIs. TCRdb called the 5' RACE reads again in MiXCR, with one record for every CDR3 protein. The data hold about 340,000 distinct CDR3 sequences, with less than 25% observed a single time. This CDR3 comprises 20 residues. After removal of 1 base from V and 2 bases from J, the junction contained 12 bases not matched to a gene. The germline V gene has CDR1 LGHDT and CDR2 YNNKEL (reference sequence). This clonotype originated in a young man who had mild COVID-19 (a few samples of this study predate the infection). Cell type and time point are not known. The rearrangement uses TRBV3-1 and TRBJ1-5, with TRBD1 identical over 12 bases. The sequenced sample consisted of PBMCs or a T cell subset sorted from them (not recorded which). The CDR3 bases are TGTGCCAGCAGCCAAGGGGGTCAGGGACAGGGGGCTCTGGGCAATCAGCCCCAGCATTTT. Encoded protein: CASSQGGQGQGALGNQPQHF.